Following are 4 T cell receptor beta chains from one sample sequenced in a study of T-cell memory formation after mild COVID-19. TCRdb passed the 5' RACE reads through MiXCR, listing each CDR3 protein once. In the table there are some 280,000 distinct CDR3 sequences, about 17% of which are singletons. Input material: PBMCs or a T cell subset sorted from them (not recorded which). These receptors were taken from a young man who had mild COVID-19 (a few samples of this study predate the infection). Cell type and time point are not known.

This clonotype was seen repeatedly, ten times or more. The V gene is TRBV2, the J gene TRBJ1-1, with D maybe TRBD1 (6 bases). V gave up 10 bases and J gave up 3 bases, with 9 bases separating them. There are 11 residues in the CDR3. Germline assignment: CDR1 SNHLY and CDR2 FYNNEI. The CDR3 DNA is TGTGCCACAGGACAGCACACTGAAGCTTTCTTT. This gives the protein CATGQHTEAFF.

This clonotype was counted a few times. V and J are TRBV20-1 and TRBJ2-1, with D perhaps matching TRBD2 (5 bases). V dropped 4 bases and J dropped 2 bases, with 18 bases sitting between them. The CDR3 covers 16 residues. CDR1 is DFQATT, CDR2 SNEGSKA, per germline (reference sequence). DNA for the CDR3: TGCAGTGCTACCCCACAGACTATGGTGGCCTACAATGAGCAGTTCTTC. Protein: CSATPQTMVAYNEQFF.

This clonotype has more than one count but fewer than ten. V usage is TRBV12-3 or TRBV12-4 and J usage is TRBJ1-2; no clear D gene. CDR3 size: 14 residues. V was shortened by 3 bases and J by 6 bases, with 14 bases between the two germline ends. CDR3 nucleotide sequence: TGTGCCAGCAGTTTCCCGGGAGGTGGGCATGGCTACACCTTC. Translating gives CASSFPGGGHGYTF.

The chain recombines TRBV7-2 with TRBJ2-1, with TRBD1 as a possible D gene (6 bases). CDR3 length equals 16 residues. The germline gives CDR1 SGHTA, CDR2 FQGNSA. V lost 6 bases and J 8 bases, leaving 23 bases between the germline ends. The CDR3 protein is CASSYKPGALGDEQFF. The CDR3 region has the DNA TGTGCCAGCAGTTACAAACCAGGGGCCCTTGGGGATGAGCAGTTCTTC. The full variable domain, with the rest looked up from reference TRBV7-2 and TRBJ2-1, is GAGVSQSPSNKVTEKGKDVELRCDPISGHTALYWYRQSLGQGLEFLIYFQGNSAPDKSGLPSDRFSAERTGGSVSTLTIQRTQQEDSAVYLCASSYKPGALGDEQFFGPGTRLTVL.